This TCR beta chain was captured by sequencing in a study of neurological immune-mediated disorders. TCRdb processed the 5' RACE reads anew with MiXCR; each CDR3 protein has one entry. The table has 50,000 to 65,000 distinct CDR3 sequences, 3.6% seen once. The trim removed 4 bases at V and 7 bases at J, leaving 9 bases unmatched. This CDR3 region has 15 residues. This TCR was sampled from a man under 40 with multiple sclerosis. This chain uses TRBV12-3 or TRBV12-4 with TRBJ2-1; TRBD2 matches at 8 bases. The specimen sequenced was PBMCs. This CDR3 reads CASSSAPGGPNEQFF. The CDR3 coding sequence is TGTGCCAGCAGTTCAGCGCCGGGAGGGCCAAATGAGCAGTTCTTC.